The present entry profiles one TCR beta chain with its context. Both 60 Vbeta primers and 13 Jbeta primers went into the PCR. Here immunoSEQ multiplex PCR was the method, and the copy in TCRdb shows in-frame clones only, minus some. The data hold 150,000 to 200,000 clones, with around 85% observed a single time. This sample was taken from a study of cytomegalovirus exposure and HLA in healthy donors. The CDR3 contains 18 residues. V and J are TRBV12-2 and TRBJ2-7; TRBD2 is the table's D call, not checked against the DNA. TRBV12-2 is termed a pseudogene. The sample consisted of PBMCs. The sequence derives from a woman in her forties or fifties in good health and CMV-seronegative. The chain's CDR3 is CASRLGGTSGRALVEQYF. The CDR3 bases are TGTGCAAGTCGCTTAGGAGGGACTAGCGGGAGGGCCTTGGTCGAGCAGTACTTC.